The next 3 T cell receptor beta chains were all read from a single sample in a study of OX40 agonist ivuxolimab in advanced cancers. Data came from immunoSEQ multiplex PCR; TCRdb stores just in-frame clones and leaves some out. The sample includes tens of thousands of clones, about nine tenths of them seen just once. The sequencing used CD4+ or CD8+ T cells sorted from blood, collected in a trial of the OX40 agonist ivuxolimab. Every receptor here comes from an adult with an advanced solid tumor such as melanoma, head and neck, liver or kidney cancer.

V is TRBV9 and J is TRBJ2-2, with 14 bases lining up with TRBD2. Unmatched junction bases numbered 13, after V lost 4 bases and J lost 2 bases. CDR1 is SGDLS and CDR2 is YYNGEE in the germline V gene. This CDR3 spans 20 amino acids. The CDR3 sequence: CASSSPSTSGRAFNTGELFF. The CDR3, as DNA: TGTGCCAGCAGCAGCCCTTCGACTAGCGGGAGGGCCTTCAACACCGGGGAGCTGTTTTTT.

This clone has just one count. The rearrangement joins TRBV6-6 to TRBJ2-7; D possibly corresponds to TRBD2 (6 bases). This CDR3 is built from 13 residues. Looked up from germline, CDR1 is MNHNY and CDR2 is SVGAGI (reference sequence). V shed 6 bases and J shed 6 bases, with 15 bases lying between them. This CDR3 is CASSAGEVLEQYV. The CDR3 DNA is TGTGCCAGCAGCGCTGGGGAGGTCCTCGAGCAGTACGTC.

This rearrangement joins TRBV5-5 to TRBJ2-7; D ambiguous. Trimming shortened V by 0 bases and J by 0 bases, and 4 bases separated the two germline ends. This CDR3 has 13 amino acids. Germline assignment: CDR1 SGHKS and CDR2 YYEKEE (reference sequence). In DNA form, the CDR3 reads TGTGCCAGCAGCTTGGGGAGCTCCTACGAGCAGTACGTC. Translation: CASSLGSSYEQYV.